The 32 T cell receptor beta chains below were found in one sample sequenced in a study of T cell responses to AZD1222 COVID-19 vaccine. Method: immunoSEQ multiplex PCR; TCRdb's copy keeps in-frame clones and lacks some. The table lists approximately 80,000 clones, 75% to 95% of them singletons, with under 35% in the top ten. Sequences were derived from peripheral blood, sampled 28 days after the second AZD1222 dose. The receptors stem from an adult who received the AZD1222 COVID-19 vaccine.

The chain links TRBV5-1 to TRBJ2-7; D remains ambiguous. The CDR3 length is 15 residues. The germline V and J ends were trimmed by 0 bases and 2 bases, with 12 bases remaining between them. Germline V gene sequence: CDR1 SGHRS, CDR2 YFSETQ. DNA for the CDR3: TGCGCCAGCAGCTTGGCGGCAGGAGTTACCTACGAGCAGTACTTC. Residues: CASSLAAGVTYEQYF.

This sequence joins TRBV13 and TRBJ2-7; possibly TRBD2 for D (6 bases). From germline, CDR1 is PRHDT and CDR2 FYEKMQ (reference sequence). The V and J ends lost 4 bases and 3 bases respectively, with 13 bases between them. There are 14 residues in the CDR3. The CDR3 region is CASSSRDSSYEQYF. The CDR3 region has the DNA TGTGCCAGCAGCTCCCGGGACTCCAGCTACGAGCAGTACTTC.

J is TRBJ2-7 and V is TRBV10-3; tentative D call: TRBD1 (6 bases). Trimming pared 3 bases from V and 2 bases from J, leaving 14 bases between. The CDR3 has 15 residues. Germline-derived CDR1 and CDR2 are ENHRY and SYGVKD. The CDR3: CAISDDRKTTYEQYF. The CDR3 DNA is TGTGCCATCAGTGACGACAGGAAGACTACCTACGAGCAGTACTTC.

This clone has just one count. The chain is built from TRBV7-8 and TRBJ1-4; TRBD1 is a possible D gene (6 bases). The CDR3 runs to 12 residues. V lost 5 bases, J lost 13 bases, and 14 bases lay in between. From germline, CDR1 is SGHVS and CDR2 FQNEAQ. The CDR3 here is CASSPRGGGLFF. CDR3 nucleotides: TGTGCCAGCAGCCCACGAGGGGGTGGACTGTTTTTT.

The J gene is TRBJ1-5, the V gene TRBV6-6; the D gene is possibly TRBD1 (6 bases). The CDR3 consists of 16 residues. Trimming took 6 bases from V and 0 from J, leaving 15 bases between them. Germline CDR1 reads MNHNY; CDR2 reads SVGAGI (reference sequence). CDR3 nucleotide sequence: TGTGCCAGCAGCCCTTTCGGGACACATAGCAATCAGCCCCAGCATTTT. Translated: CASSPFGTHSNQPQHF.

The rearrangement links TRBV27 to TRBJ1-5; 8 nucleotides match TRBD1. Germline V CDR1 and CDR2: MNHEY, SMNVEV (reference sequence). V was clipped by 5 bases and J by 2 bases; unmatched bases: 5. The CDR3 runs 15 residues. CDR3 loop: CASSPTGAGNQPQHF. The CDR3 coding sequence is TGTGCCAGCAGTCCGACAGGGGCCGGCAATCAGCCCCAGCATTTT.

The chain couples TRBV28 to TRBJ1-1; D is undetermined. CDR3 length: 13 amino acids. Germline CDR1 MDHEN, CDR2 SYDVKM. V lost 2 bases to trimming and J lost 1 base, with 5 bases between them. The CDR3 DNA is TGTGCCAGCAGTTTACTGGAGAACACTGAAGCTTTCTTT. Translating gives CASSLLENTEAFF.

Notes on this clone: The junction does not match germline at one end; this may be a read error. The chain is built from TRBV29-1 and TRBJ1-1, with D perhaps TRBD1 (6 bases). The CDR3 is 13 amino acids. From germline, CDR1 is SQVTM and CDR2 ANQGSEA. The CDR3 reads CSVEVRDRLEAFF. For the CDR3, the DNA is TGCAGCGTGGAAGTTCGAGACAGGCTTGAAGCTTTCTTT.

The chain combines TRBV5-5 with TRBJ2-7, with 11 nucleotides matching TRBD1. This CDR3 is built from 15 residues. The junction had 1 base not matched to a gene; V was cut back by 2 bases and J by 0 bases. Germline V gene lookup returns CDR1 SGHKS and CDR2 YYEKEE (reference sequence). The CDR3 reads CASSFGQGASYEQYF. CDR3 in DNA: TGTGCCAGCAGCTTCGGACAGGGGGCCTCCTACGAGCAGTACTTC.

The V gene is TRBV28, the J gene TRBJ2-7, with 7 bases aligning to TRBD2. Germline CDR1 is MDHEN and CDR2 is SYDVKM. Trimming took 3 bases from V and 2 from J; bases not matched to a gene: 4. The CDR3 loop spans 14 amino acids. The CDR3 nucleotides read TGTGCCAGCAGTTTGCCTAGCGGTGCCTACGAGCAGTACTTC. Translated, it gives CASSLPSGAYEQYF.

With regard to this clone: Additional DNA sequences in this sample encode the identical CDR3. The chain uses TRBV11-2 and TRBJ1-4, with 9 bases fitting TRBD1. The V gene end was trimmed by 0 bases and the J gene end by 6 bases; junction bases not matched to a gene: 5. This CDR3 is built from 16 residues. From germline, CDR1 is SGHAT and CDR2 FQNNGV. The CDR3, as DNA: TGTGCCAGCAGCTTAGATCGGACAGGGGAGGATGAAAAACTGTTTTTT. Translating gives CASSLDRTGEDEKLFF.

The V gene is TRBV5-1, the J gene TRBJ1-2; 7 bases are shared with TRBD1. The CDR3 length is 15 residues. Trimming took 0 bases from V and 7 from J; bases not matched to a gene: 9. CDR1 is SGHRS, CDR2 YFSETQ, per germline. For the CDR3, the DNA is TGCGCCAGCAGCTTGGAGGAGAGGGGGCGCGGTGGCTACACCTTC. It encodes CASSLEERGRGGYTF.

The J gene is TRBJ2-6, the V gene TRBV18, with D hard to call. The germline CDR1 and CDR2 sequences are KGHSH and LQKENI. The CDR3 covers 15 residues. V dropped 4 bases and J dropped 0 bases, with 7 bases sitting between them. CDR3 DNA: TGTGCCAGCTCACTTGGATTCTCTGGGGCCAACGTCCTGACTTTC. The encoded protein is CASSLGFSGANVLTF.

J is TRBJ2-5 and V is TRBV6-5; TRBD2 might be the D (7 bases). The CDR3 spans 15 residues. Looked up from germline, CDR1 is MNHEY and CDR2 is SVGAGI. Trimming pared 5 bases from V and 5 bases from J, leaving 18 bases between. The CDR3 loop reads CASSPPGGPSETQYF. CDR3 DNA sequence: TGTGCCAGCAGTCCGCCGGGGGGCCCCTCTGAGACCCAGTACTTC.

The chain is built from TRBV7-9 and TRBJ2-1; possibly TRBD1 for D (6 bases). V gave up 5 bases and J gave up 8 bases, with 16 bases separating them. Germline values: CDR1 SEHNR, CDR2 FQNEAQ (reference sequence). The CDR3 consists of 14 residues. In DNA form, the CDR3 reads TGTGCCAGCAGCCCCCACAGGGATATCGATGAGCAGTTCTTC. This gives the protein CASSPHRDIDEQFF.

This clone showed up just once. The sample has other DNA sequences that encode this CDR3 too. The V and J genes are TRBV24-1 and TRBJ1-5; D not resolved. This CDR3 has 12 residues. Trimming left V 3 bases short and J 6 bases short, with 5 bases between. Germline V lookup: CDR1 KGHDR, CDR2 SFDVKD. CDR3 bases: TGTGCCACCAGTGATCTTGGTCAGCCCCAGCATTTT. This translates into CATSDLGQPQHF.

A few counts support this clone. The chain recombines TRBV2 with TRBJ1-6; D uncertain. Germline assignment: CDR1 SNHLY and CDR2 FYNNEI. The V end was cut by 4 bases, the J end by 6 bases, with 13 bases between. The CDR3 totals 15 residues. The CDR3 DNA is TGTGCCAGCAGTGTAGGGTTGGGCTCTAATTCACCCCTCCACTTT. It is translated as CASSVGLGSNSPLHF.

The V call is TRBV7-2, the J call TRBJ2-7, with 10 bases lining up with TRBD2. The CDR3 is 18 amino acids. Trimming at V came to 1 base and at J to 0 bases, leaving 9 bases not matched to a gene. Per germline, CDR1 SGHTA and CDR2 FQGNSA. The CDR3 is CASSLGMRGLATSYEQYF. The DNA for the CDR3 is TGTGCCAGCAGCTTAGGAATGAGGGGACTAGCGACCTCCTACGAGCAGTACTTC.

Only one count was recorded for this clone. This chain joins TRBV5-6 and TRBJ2-1, with D hard to call. Germline V lookup: CDR1 SGHDT, CDR2 YYEEEE. With 0 bases removed from V and 4 bases from J, the gap between germline ends came to 2 bases. This CDR3 contains 12 residues. CDR3 protein: CASSLEYNEQFF. CDR3 DNA sequence: TGTGCCAGCAGCTTGGAGTACAATGAGCAGTTCTTC. Full variable domain (remainder filled in from reference TRBV5-6 and TRBJ2-1): DAGVTQSPTHLIKTRGQQVTLRCSPKSGHDTVSWYQQALGQGPQFIFQYYEEEERQRGNFPDRFSGHQFPNYSSELNVNALLLGDSALYLCASSLEYNEQFFGPGTRLTVL.

This sequence joins TRBV28 and TRBJ2-1, with a weak D call TRBD1 (5 bases). The germline V gene encodes CDR1 MDHEN and CDR2 SYDVKM. The CDR3 sequence is 12 residues long. The V end was cut by 5 bases, the J end by 8 bases, with 10 bases between. CDR3 protein: CASSLRADEQFF. In DNA, the CDR3 is TGTGCCAGCAGTCTCAGGGCCGATGAGCAGTTCTTC. Full variable domain (outside the CDR3, taken from reference TRBV28 and TRBJ2-1): DVKVTQSSRYLVKRTGEKVFLECVQDMDHENMFWYRQDPGLGLRLIYFSYDVKMKEKGDIPEGYSVSREKKERFSLILESASTNQTSMYLCASSLRADEQFFGPGTRLTVL.

The J gene is TRBJ2-1, the V gene TRBV7-9; 7 bases line up with TRBD1. Germline loops: CDR1 SEHNR, CDR2 FQNEAQ (reference sequence). The CDR3 is made up of 18 amino acids. V was pared by 2 bases and J by 4 bases, with 14 bases of the junction left unmatched. Here the CDR3 DNA reads TGTGCCAGCAGCTTAATTTTTTTCGAGGGGGCTAATTACAATGAGCAGTTCTTC. This sequence encodes CASSLIFFEGANYNEQFF.

The rearrangement joins TRBV30 to TRBJ1-5; D is undetermined. Trimming removed 2 bases from V and 3 bases from J, with 8 bases in between. The germline V gene has CDR1 GTSNPN and CDR2 SVGIG (reference sequence). The length of the CDR3 is 13 residues. CDR3 protein: CAWSIRANQPQHF. CDR3 nucleotides: TGTGCCTGGAGTATTAGGGCCAATCAGCCCCAGCATTTT.

V gene TRBV24-1 combines with J gene TRBJ2-5; D unresolved. There are 16 residues in the CDR3. The ends were cut back, 3 bases at V and 0 bases at J, with 13 bases in the middle. Germline CDR1 reads KGHDR; CDR2 reads SFDVKD. CDR3 DNA: TGTGCCACCAGTGATGGGCGGCTCCAGTACCAAGAGACCCAGTACTTC. Its protein product is CATSDGRLQYQETQYF.

This clone was seen more than once but under ten times. This chain connects TRBV4-2 to TRBJ2-2; no reliable D call. CDR1 is LGHNA and CDR2 is YNFKEQ in the germline V gene. CDR3 length equals 17 residues. Trimming removed 1 base from V and 0 bases from J, with 12 bases in between. The CDR3 sequence is CASSQGHMTTNTGELFF. The CDR3 DNA sequence: TGTGCCAGCAGCCAAGGTCATATGACCACGAACACCGGGGAGCTGTTTTTT.

This chain uses TRBV4-1 with TRBJ2-7; 11 nucleotides agree with TRBD2. The CDR3 is made up of 16 amino acids. Trimming removed 3 bases from V and 3 bases from J; junction bases left unmatched: 7. Germline assignment: CDR1 MGHRA and CDR2 YSYEKL. CDR3: CASSQTLAGGGYEQYF. The CDR3 DNA reads as TGCGCCAGCAGCCAGACGCTAGCGGGAGGAGGCTACGAGCAGTACTTC.

This chain joins TRBV6-4 and TRBJ2-1, with D unresolved. There are 15 residues in the CDR3. V was clipped by 0 bases and J by 0 bases, with 6 bases between them. CDR1 is MRHNA, CDR2 SNTAGT, per germline. The CDR3 DNA reads as TGTGCCAGCAGTGACTCGGGCAGCTCCTACAATGAGCAGTTCTTC. Protein product: CASSDSGSSYNEQFF.

The chain joins TRBV3-1 (or the pseudogene TRBV3-2) to TRBJ1-6, with D uncertain. This CDR3 is built from 14 residues. The germline V gene encodes CDR1 LGHDT and CDR2 YNNKEL (reference sequence). V dropped 6 bases and J dropped 0 bases, with 6 bases sitting between them. The CDR3 DNA sequence: TGTGCCAGCAGTCTAAGCTCCTATAATTCACCCCTCCACTTT. This codes for CASSLSSYNSPLHF.

The rearrangement uses TRBV9 and TRBJ2-7; D uncertain. Germline V gives CDR1 SGDLS, CDR2 YYNGEE. V shed 0 bases and J shed 5 bases, with 12 bases lying between them. This CDR3 comprises 14 residues. CDR3 in amino acids: CASSVGYLSDEQYF. The CDR3 region has the DNA TGTGCCAGCAGCGTAGGATATCTTTCCGACGAGCAGTACTTC.

The V gene is TRBV28, the J gene TRBJ1-5, with 9 bases that match TRBD1. The CDR3 runs to 15 residues. V shed 6 bases, J shed 2 bases, and the junction held 5 bases outside the gene matches. Germline CDR1 and CDR2: MDHEN and SYDVKM. The chain's CDR3 is CASRGQGFGNQPQHF. CDR3 sequence (DNA): TGTGCCAGCAGGGGACAGGGTTTTGGCAATCAGCCCCAGCATTTT.

V and J are TRBV10-2 and TRBJ2-1; unclear D gene. CDR3 length: 10 residues. Germline CDR1 reads WSHSY; CDR2 reads SAAADI. V lost 6 bases to trimming and J lost 8 bases, with 5 bases between them. Here the CDR3 reads CASRKYEQFF. Here the CDR3 DNA reads TGCGCCAGCAGAAAGTATGAGCAGTTCTTC.

The J gene is TRBJ1-2, the V gene TRBV5-1; D unclear. The ends were cut back, 0 bases at V and 2 bases at J, with 5 bases in the middle. CDR3 length: 13 residues. CDR1 is SGHRS, CDR2 YFSETQ, per germline. This CDR3 is CASSLGGNYGYTF. The CDR3, as DNA: TGCGCCAGCAGCTTGGGCGGGAACTATGGCTACACCTTC.

This chain connects TRBV18 to TRBJ2-4; 14 positions match TRBD2. The CDR3 covers 17 residues. CDR1 KGHSH and CDR2 LQKENI come from the germline V gene. V gave up 3 bases and J gave up 8 bases; unmatched junction bases: 9. The CDR3 coding sequence is TGTGCCAGCTCACCTTTTCCGACTAGCGGGAGGGAGGACATTCAGTACTTC. This sequence encodes CASSPFPTSGREDIQYF.